These 25 T cell receptor beta chains were sequenced from one sample in a study of shared clonotypes between healthy human individuals. Assay: immunoSEQ multiplex PCR; the TCRdb copy retains only in-frame clones and omits some. The sample has 2 million or so clones, roughly 94% seen once. Sequencing input: naive CD4+ T cells sorted from blood. Subset defined: CD45RA+ positively selected. The receptor source for this set is a young man in good health.

The chain is built from TRBV7-2 and TRBJ2-4; the D is unclear. Germline lookup yields CDR1 SGHTA and CDR2 FQGNSA. V was trimmed by 4 bases and J by 1 base, leaving 11 bases between them. The CDR3 sequence is 15 residues long. CDR3 DNA: TGTGCCAGCAGCTCCCCTGGTCTGGCCAAAAACATTCAGTACTTC. Its protein is CASSSPGLAKNIQYF.

The chain combines TRBV20-1 with TRBJ2-1; no definite D call. With 2 bases removed from V and 6 bases from J, the gap between germline ends came to 5 bases. This CDR3 spans 11 amino acids. Germline V gives CDR1 DFQATT, CDR2 SNEGSKA (reference sequence). The CDR3 sequence: CSARSSNEQFF. The CDR3 DNA is TGCAGTGCTAGATCTAGCAATGAGCAGTTCTTC.

The DNA for the CDR3 is TGTGCCATCAGTGGCGGTCTAGCGGGAGGCACAGATACGCAGTATTTT. This translates into CAISGGLAGGTDTQYF. This chain uses TRBV10-3 with TRBJ2-3; 10 nucleotides agree with TRBD2. CDR3 length equals 16 residues. Germline CDR1 and CDR2: ENHRY and SYGVKD. J was trimmed by 1 base and V by 4 bases; bases with no gene match: 5.

V and J are TRBV5-6 and TRBJ2-3; 14 nucleotides match TRBD2. CDR1 and CDR2 (germline): SGHDT, YYEEEE. This CDR3 region has 16 residues. J gave up 7 bases and V 4 bases, and 8 bases lay outside the gene matches. The CDR3: CASSLGLAGGGYTQYF. CDR3 nucleotides: TGTGCCAGCAGCCTCGGACTAGCGGGAGGAGGATATACGCAGTATTTT.

This clone came up once. V and J are TRBV6-1 and TRBJ2-7; tentatively, D is TRBD2 (5 bases). CDR1 and CDR2 from the germline V gene are MNHNS and SASEGT. CDR3 length: 16 amino acids. V lost 4 bases, J lost 3 bases, and 19 bases lay in between. Written as DNA, the CDR3 is TGTGCCAGCAGTGTGGAAGGAGGAATCGGATACTACGAGCAGTACTTC. It encodes CASSVEGGIGYYEQYF.

The gene calls are TRBV7-2 and TRBJ2-7; the match to TRBD1 covers 12 bases. Germline V gene data show CDR1 as SGHTA and CDR2 as FQGNSA. The CDR3 has 17 amino acids. The ends lost 5 bases at V and 1 base at J; junction bases unmatched: 9. The CDR3 coding sequence is TGTGCCAGCAGCCCCGGGACAGGGGGCGATAGATCCTACGAGCAGTACTTC. This translates into CASSPGTGGDRSYEQYF.

The chain has TRBV2 and TRBJ1-1, with D possibly TRBD1 on 6 matching bases. Germline CDR1 and CDR2: SNHLY and FYNNEI. V lost 8 bases to trimming and J lost 1 base, with 17 bases between them. The CDR3 consists of 15 residues. The CDR3 region has the DNA TGTGCCAGCGACCTTGAGACAGGATCGAACACTGAAGCTTTCTTT. It encodes CASDLETGSNTEAFF.

The chain links TRBV5-6 to TRBJ1-2; D is unclear. The CDR3 extends over 13 amino acids. The V gene lost 1 base and the J gene lost 5 bases, with 9 bases spanning the gap. Germline V lookup: CDR1 SGHDT, CDR2 YYEEEE. The CDR3 DNA reads as TGTGCCAGCAGCTTGAACGAGAATTATGGCTACACCTTC. Protein: CASSLNENYGYTF.

The V and J genes are TRBV9 and TRBJ2-3; D call uncertain. Germline V gives CDR1 SGDLS, CDR2 YYNGEE. Trimming left V 3 bases short and J 8 bases short, with 7 bases between. This CDR3 is built from 11 residues. This chain's CDR3 is CASSAYGTQYF. DNA for the CDR3: TGTGCCAGCAGCGCATACGGTACGCAGTATTTT. Full variable domain (missing parts from reference TRBV9 and TRBJ2-3): DSGVTQTPKHLITATGQRVTLRCSPRSGDLSVYWYQQSLDQGLQFLIQYYNGEERAKGNILERFSAQQFPDLHSELNLSSLELGDSALYFCASSAYGTQYFGPGTRLTVL.

The chain employs TRBV5-1 and TRBJ1-2, with a tentative D call TRBD1 (6 bases). Trimming shortened V by 7 bases and J by 3 bases, and 13 bases separated the two germline ends. The CDR3 has 13 amino acids. CDR1 is SGHRS, CDR2 YFSETQ, per germline. The CDR3 coding sequence is TGCGCCAGCCGTCTCAGGGGTGACTATGGCTACACCTTC. This encodes CASRLRGDYGYTF.

J is TRBJ2-1 and V is TRBV4-2, with D perhaps being TRBD1 or TRBD2 (5 bases each). Germline V gene sequence: CDR1 LGHNA, CDR2 YNFKEQ. This CDR3 is built from 16 residues. V lost 0 bases to trimming and J lost 8 bases, with 17 bases between them. The CDR3 DNA reads TGTGCCAGCAGCCAAGATGCTAGTGGGGGTTTCGATGAGCAGTTCTTC. The encoded protein is CASSQDASGGFDEQFF.

The chain is built from TRBV7-2 and TRBJ1-1; TRBD1 aligns across 8 bases. The CDR3 runs 18 residues. Germline CDR1 SGHTA, CDR2 FQGNSA. With V trimmed by 2 bases and J by 0 bases, 11 bases remained unmatched. CDR3 protein: CASSLSVQGASVNTEAFF. The DNA for the CDR3 is TGTGCCAGCAGCTTATCCGTCCAGGGGGCTTCGGTGAACACTGAAGCTTTCTTT.

This chain links TRBV6-5 with TRBJ2-5; possible D gene TRBD1, 6 bases. Trimming left V 6 bases short and J 2 bases short, with 16 bases between. The germline V gene has CDR1 MNHEY and CDR2 SVGAGI. CDR3 size: 15 residues. The CDR3 DNA reads TGTGCCAGCAGCCGACCCCACAGGGTTCAAGAGACCCAGTACTTC. This gives the protein CASSRPHRVQETQYF.

This chain uses TRBV9 with TRBJ2-2; 8 positions match TRBD1. The CDR3 has 17 amino acids. In germline, CDR1 is SGDLS, CDR2 YYNGEE. V was pared by 7 bases and J by 4 bases, with 15 bases of the junction left unmatched. The CDR3 coding sequence is TGTGCCAGCTCCGGTAGGAAGGACAGGGTTACCACCGGGGAGCTGTTTTTT. Translation: CASSGRKDRVTTGELFF.

About this clone: Distinct nucleotide sequences in the sample also encode this CDR3. This rearrangement joins TRBV18 to TRBJ1-5, with D tentatively TRBD1 (5 bases). V was cut by 2 bases and J by 7 bases, with 9 bases left in between. Germline V CDR1 and CDR2: KGHSH, LQKENI. This CDR3 is 13 amino acids long. The CDR3 nucleotides are TGTGCCAGCTCACCAGGGGGGAGCCAGCCCCAGCATTTT. Translation: CASSPGGSQPQHF.

The chain is built from TRBV6-1 and TRBJ1-1, with D tentatively TRBD1 (6 bases). The ends were cut back, 11 bases at V and 0 bases at J, with 16 bases in the middle. The CDR3 length is 14 residues. From germline, CDR1 is MNHNS and CDR2 SASEGT. CDR3 DNA: TGTGCCCTCTCGGGGGCGGGGGTGAACACTGAAGCTTTCTTT. It is translated as CALSGAGVNTEAFF.

For this clone: Possible read error: a much larger clone is one base away. The chain carries TRBV4-1 and TRBJ1-1; D is ambiguous. The V and J ends lost 0 bases and 2 bases respectively, with 13 bases between them. The CDR3 totals 16 residues. CDR1 is MGHRA and CDR2 is YSYEKL in the germline V gene. CDR3 DNA sequence: TGCGCCAGCAGCCAAGATGAGGAACGGGCTAACACTGAAGCTTTCTTT. Its protein is CASSQDEERANTEAFF.

The V and J genes are TRBV9 and TRBJ2-2; TRBD2 matches 9 bases. Germline trimming cut 0 bases from V and 2 bases from J; bases unmatched to any gene: 5. Germline CDR1 reads SGDLS; CDR2 reads YYNGEE. The CDR3 is made up of 17 amino acids. The DNA of the CDR3 is TGTGCCAGCAGCGTAGATATAGCGGGAGCTAACACCGGGGAGCTGTTTTTT. Protein sequence: CASSVDIAGANTGELFF.

J is TRBJ2-7 and V is TRBV5-8; unclear D gene. The germline V and J ends were trimmed by 6 bases and 4 bases, with 17 bases remaining between them. The CDR3 is made up of 14 amino acids. The germline V gene has CDR1 SGHTS and CDR2 YDEGEE. CDR3 sequence: CASTLLDRPYEQYF. The CDR3 DNA sequence: TGTGCCAGCACCCTCTTGGACCGACCGTACGAGCAGTACTTC.

This chain uses TRBV30 with TRBJ1-1; D might be TRBD1 (6 bases). The germline V gene encodes CDR1 GTSNPN and CDR2 SVGIG (reference sequence). This CDR3 spans 14 amino acids. Between the trimmed V and J ends, which lost 5 bases and 4 bases, there was a span of 17 bases. CDR3 sequence (DNA): TGTGCCTGGGAAAAGAGGGGACATCTCACTGAAGCTTTCTTT. Its translation: CAWEKRGHLTEAFF.

The chain joins TRBV6-5 to TRBJ1-2; a weak D match, TRBD1 (5 bases). CDR1 and CDR2 (germline): MNHEY, SVGAGI. Trimming shortened V by 10 bases and J by 4 bases, and 13 bases separated the two germline ends. The CDR3 runs to 12 residues. The CDR3 here is CATSTGGYGYTF. CDR3 DNA sequence: TGTGCCACCTCTACCGGGGGCTATGGCTACACCTTC.

The chain uses TRBV10-2 and TRBJ1-1; D is undetermined. CDR1 and CDR2 from the germline V gene are WSHSY and SAAADI. Trimming removed 2 bases from V and 5 bases from J, with 9 bases in between. The CDR3 consists of 13 residues. The CDR3 loop reads CASSEAGKTEAFF. In DNA form, the CDR3 reads TGCGCCAGCAGTGAGGCAGGAAAAACTGAAGCTTTCTTT.

The genes are TRBV6-1 and TRBJ1-1, with D tentatively TRBD1 (5 bases). The CDR3 is 11 amino acids. The V gene's germline CDR1 is MNHNS and CDR2 SASEGT. V lost 4 bases and J 10 bases, leaving 10 bases between the germline ends. Here the CDR3 DNA reads TGTGCCAGCAGTGGGGGCTGGGTAGCTTTCTTT. It yields the protein CASSGGWVAFF.

V gene TRBV6-5 combines with J gene TRBJ2-3, with 10 bases matching TRBD1. After removal of 6 bases from V and 14 bases from J, the junction contained 11 bases not matched to a gene. Germline V CDR1 and CDR2: MNHEY, SVGAGI. The CDR3 is 13 residues long. The CDR3 is CASSSPGTGETYF. The CDR3 DNA reads TGTGCCAGCAGCAGCCCGGGGACAGGGGAAACGTATTTT.

On this clone: The same CDR3 can be traced to other DNA sequences in this sample. The chain combines TRBV6-5 with TRBJ2-2; D gene unclear. Between the trimmed V and J ends, which lost 6 bases and 0 bases, there was a span of 8 bases. CDR1 and CDR2 (germline): MNHEY, SVGAGI. This CDR3 is built from 14 residues. The CDR3 DNA follows: TGTGCCAGCAGCCGTACAGCGAACACCGGGGAGCTGTTTTTT. Its translation is CASSRTANTGELFF.